This T cell receptor beta chain was recorded in a study of T cell responses to AZD1222 COVID-19 vaccine. Note on this clone: Its antigen is unknown.

Findings and limits, study-wide: Spike-wide coverage was observed for vaccine-associated CD4 TCRs, with dominant responses at 160-218 and 743-854. Two AZD1222 administrations were followed by greater Spike-specific TCR breadth and depth. Females made up more of the donors, who were largely white British, and clonal diversity may have come out too low. Reports indicate that nearly half of spike-specific TCRs are directed at unmutated variant regions.

Produced via immunoSEQ multiplex PCR; TCRdb's table is partial and in-frame only. The sample lists about 81,000 clones, roughly 90% seen once, with 6.5% to 9.5% in the top ten. Germline trimming cut 8 bases from V and 7 bases from J; bases unmatched to any gene: 13. Germline V gives CDR1 MNHNY, CDR2 SVGAGI (reference sequence). The CDR3 has 16 residues. The sample in question was peripheral blood, obtained 28 days after the second AZD1222 dose. The source of this sequence is an adult who received the AZD1222 COVID-19 vaccine. The chain uses TRBV6-6 and TRBJ2-5, with TRBD2 matching 13 bases. CDR3 loop: CASRRTSGRGSGTQYF. The CDR3 DNA sequence: TGTGCCAGCCGCCGGACTAGCGGGAGAGGTAGTGGGACCCAGTACTTC.